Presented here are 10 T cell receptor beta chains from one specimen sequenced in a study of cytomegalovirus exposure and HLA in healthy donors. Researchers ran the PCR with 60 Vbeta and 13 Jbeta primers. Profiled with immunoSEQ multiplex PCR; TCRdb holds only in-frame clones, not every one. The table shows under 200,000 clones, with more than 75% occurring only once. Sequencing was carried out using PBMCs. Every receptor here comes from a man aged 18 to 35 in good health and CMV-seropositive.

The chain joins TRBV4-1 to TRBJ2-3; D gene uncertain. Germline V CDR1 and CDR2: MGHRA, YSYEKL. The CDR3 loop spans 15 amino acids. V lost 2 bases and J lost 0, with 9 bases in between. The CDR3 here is CASSQTGYSTDTQYF. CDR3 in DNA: TGCGCCAGCAGCCAAACGGGTTATAGCACAGATACGCAGTATTTT.

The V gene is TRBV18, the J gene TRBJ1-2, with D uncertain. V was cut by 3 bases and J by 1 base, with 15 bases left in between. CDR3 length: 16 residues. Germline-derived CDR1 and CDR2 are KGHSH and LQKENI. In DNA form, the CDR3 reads TGTGCCAGCTCACCCTATCAAGAGGGAAATAACTATGGCTACACCTTC. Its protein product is CASSPYQEGNNYGYTF. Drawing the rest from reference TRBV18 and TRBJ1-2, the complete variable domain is NAGVMQNPRHLVRRRGQEARLRCSPMKGHSHVYWYRQLPEEGLKFMVYLQKENIIDESGMPKERFSAEFPKEGPSILRIQQVVRGDSAAYFCASSPYQEGNNYGYTFGSGTRLTVV.

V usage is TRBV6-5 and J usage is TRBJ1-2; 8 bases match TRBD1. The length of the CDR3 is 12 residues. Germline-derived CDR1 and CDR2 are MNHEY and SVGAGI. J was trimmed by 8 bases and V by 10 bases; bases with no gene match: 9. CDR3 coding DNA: TGTGCCACAAGGACAGGGTCCAGCGGCTACACCTTC. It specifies CATRTGSSGYTF.

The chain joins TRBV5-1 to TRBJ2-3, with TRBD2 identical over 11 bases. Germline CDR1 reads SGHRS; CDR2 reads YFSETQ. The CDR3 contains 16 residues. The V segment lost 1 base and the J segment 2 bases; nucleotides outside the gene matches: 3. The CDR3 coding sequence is TGCGCCAGCAGCTTGATGACTAGCGGGGTCACAGATACGCAGTATTTT. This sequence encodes CASSLMTSGVTDTQYF.

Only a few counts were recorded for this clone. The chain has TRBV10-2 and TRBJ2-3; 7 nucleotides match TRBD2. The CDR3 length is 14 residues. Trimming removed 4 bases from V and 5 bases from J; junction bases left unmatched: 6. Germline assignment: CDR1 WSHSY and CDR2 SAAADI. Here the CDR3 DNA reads TGCGCCAGCAGTGTAAGCGGGGCTGGAGATACGCAGTATTTT. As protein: CASSVSGAGDTQYF.

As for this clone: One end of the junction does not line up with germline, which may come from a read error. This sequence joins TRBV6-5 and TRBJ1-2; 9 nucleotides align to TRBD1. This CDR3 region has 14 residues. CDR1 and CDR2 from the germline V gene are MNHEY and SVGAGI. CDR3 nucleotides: TGTGCCGGCAGTCTCGGACAGGGGACGGGGGGCTACACCTTC. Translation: CAGSLGQGTGGYTF.

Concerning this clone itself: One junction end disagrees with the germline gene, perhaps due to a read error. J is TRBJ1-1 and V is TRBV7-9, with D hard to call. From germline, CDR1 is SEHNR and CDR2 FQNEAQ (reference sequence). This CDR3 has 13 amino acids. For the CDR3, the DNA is TGTTCCAGCAGCCCCGGTTTTGTACCCCAAGCTTTCTTT. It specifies CSSSPGFVPQAFF.

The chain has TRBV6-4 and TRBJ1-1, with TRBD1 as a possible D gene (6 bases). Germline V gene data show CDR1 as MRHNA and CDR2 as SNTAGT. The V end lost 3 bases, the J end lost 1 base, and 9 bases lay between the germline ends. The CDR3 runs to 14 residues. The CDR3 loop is CASSEVGGNTEAFF. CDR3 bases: TGTGCCAGCAGTGAGGTAGGGGGGAACACTGAAGCTTTCTTT.

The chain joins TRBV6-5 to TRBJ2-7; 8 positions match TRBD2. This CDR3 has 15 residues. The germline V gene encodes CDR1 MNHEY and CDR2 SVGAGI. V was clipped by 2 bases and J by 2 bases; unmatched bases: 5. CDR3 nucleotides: TGTGCCAGCAGTTACGTCGGGGGGGTCACCTACGAGCAGTACTTC. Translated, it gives CASSYVGGVTYEQYF.

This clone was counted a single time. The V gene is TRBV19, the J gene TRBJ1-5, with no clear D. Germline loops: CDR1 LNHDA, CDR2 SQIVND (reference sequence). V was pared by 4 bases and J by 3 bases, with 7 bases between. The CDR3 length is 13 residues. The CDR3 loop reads CASSKSLNQPQHF. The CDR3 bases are TGTGCCAGTAGTAAATCCCTCAATCAGCCCCAGCATTTT.